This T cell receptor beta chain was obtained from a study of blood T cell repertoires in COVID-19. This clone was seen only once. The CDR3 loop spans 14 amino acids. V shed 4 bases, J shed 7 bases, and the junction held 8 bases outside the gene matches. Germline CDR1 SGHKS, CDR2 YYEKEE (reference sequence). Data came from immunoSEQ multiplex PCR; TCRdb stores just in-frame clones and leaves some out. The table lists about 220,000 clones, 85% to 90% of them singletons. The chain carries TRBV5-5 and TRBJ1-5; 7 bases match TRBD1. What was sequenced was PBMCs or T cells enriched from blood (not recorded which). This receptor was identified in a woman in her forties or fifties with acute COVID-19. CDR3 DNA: TGTGCCAGCAGCCTATTAGACAGGGAGCAGCCCCAGCATTTT. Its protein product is CASSLLDREQPQHF.